This TCR beta chain was retrieved from a study of blood T cells in healthy people across ages (dated by TCRdb to about 2015). General notes on the study: In model experiments, template switching captured about one uniquely barcoded TCR beta cDNA molecule for every two T cells. Donors of different ages were randomly distributed across sequencing lanes to avoid experimental bias. Four age groups were formed from the donors: young (average approximately 16 years), middle-aged (around 41), aged (roughly 56) and long-lived (about 80). The study measured age-related changes in TCR beta repertoire diversity using deep sequencing normalized with unique cDNA molecular identifiers. For two donors (one aged 18 to 29 and one aged 80 or older), the study analyzed two additional independent replicas of 1 million unique cDNA reads from the same blood draw. Study-wide conclusions, independent of this receptor: Because donor CMV infection status was unknown, age-related changes in expanded clonotypes were potentially confounded. Observed TCR beta diversity per million T cells fell roughly linearly with age, and a significant reduction was already apparent by age around 39. Total diversity estimates from one million sequenced T cells were considered lower bounds and underestimates. The percentage of naive T cells measured by flow cytometry correlated strongly with observed TCR beta diversity. Bulk unsorted PBMC profiling prevented conclusive comparison of naive and antigen-experienced compartments. Compared with the aged group, more naive CD4+ T cells, fewer expanded clones and increased TCR diversity were shown by the long-lived group, suggesting age selection.

The roughly 42 donors, aged 6 to 90 years, were systemically healthy Caucasian individuals from Russia. Around 10 milliliters of peripheral blood were collected from each donor into EDTA-treated Vacutainer tubes. Ficoll-Paque density-gradient centrifugation was used to isolate PBMCs, with at least 7 million per sample. Total RNA, at least 5 micrograms per sample, was extracted from PBMCs with Trizol reagent. The percentages of naive CD45RAhigh/CD27high T cells were determined by flow cytometry on a PBMC aliquot from every donor. The germline V gene encodes CDR1 MGHRA and CDR2 YSYEKL. Taken from cysteine to phenylalanine, the CDR3 has 12 residues. Here the CDR3 DNA is all that survives: 36 bases in frame from base 1. Trimming at the junction amounts to 4 bases on V and 4 bases on J, and the germline ends lie 6 bases apart. As for this clonotype: It lacks a known antigen. Nothing much larger sits one base from this clone, and base qualities are not available.

The library was built by means of 5' RACE. TCRdb shows the sequencer as Illumina HiSeq 2500. The second PCR ran for roughly 7 to 11 cycles and used a J-beta primer mix along with a sample-barcoded 5' primer. Each TCR beta cDNA molecule received a unique molecular identifier from a template-switch 5' adaptor carrying 12 random nucleotides. Each sample yielded at least 2.5 million CDR3-containing paired-end reads. First-strand cDNA synthesis was performed from all RNA using the Mint cDNA synthesis kit, with priming by a TRBC-specific oligonucleotide. After uracil-DNA glycosylase treatment, a first 18-cycle PCR used universal primers M1SS and BC2_uni_R on all cDNA. The authors' analysis ran thus. Each sample was normalized by randomly selecting 1 million high-quality reads, each carrying a distinct molecular identifier. Reads sharing molecular identifiers were discarded rather than binned into consensus sequences. CDR3 identification, clonotype clustering and error correction used MiTCR with a Q25 quality threshold and the strictest error-elimination algorithm. A nonparametric unseen species model with Euler transformation was used to estimate a lower bound on total TCR beta diversity. TCRdb reprocessed the public reads (quality trimming at Q25 with fastp, clone calling with MiXCR) and kept in-frame beta chains. Here each entry gathers all rows of one CDR3 protein and keeps the most common genes and DNA. It is TCRdb's table, rather than the study itself, that gives the V and J calls and clone size. For this sample there are hundreds of thousands of distinct CDR3 sequences; 25% to 30% appear just once. The ten largest account for 25% to 35% of the sample.

The sequence was collected from an older woman in good health. The sequencing sample was made of blood. The chain is made from TRBV4-1 and TRBJ2-3; 6 matching bases give a weak D call of TRBD2. The DNA reads as follows: TGCGCCAGCAGCCCGGGGGCAGATACGCAGTATTTT. Its amino acids are CASSPGADTQYF.